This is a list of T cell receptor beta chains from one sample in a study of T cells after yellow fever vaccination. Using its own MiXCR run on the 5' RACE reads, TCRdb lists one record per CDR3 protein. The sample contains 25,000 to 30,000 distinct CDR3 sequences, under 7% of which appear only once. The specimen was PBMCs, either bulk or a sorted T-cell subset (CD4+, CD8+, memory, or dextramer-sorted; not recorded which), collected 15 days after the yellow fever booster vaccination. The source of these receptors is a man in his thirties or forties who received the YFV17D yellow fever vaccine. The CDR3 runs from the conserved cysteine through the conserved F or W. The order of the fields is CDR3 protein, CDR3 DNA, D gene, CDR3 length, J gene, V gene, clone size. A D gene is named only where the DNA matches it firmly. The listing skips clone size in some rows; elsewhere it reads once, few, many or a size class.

CASSPAVSNQPQHF | TGTGCCAGCAGCCCGGCAGTTAGCAATCAGCCCCAGCATTTT | - | 14 | TRBJ1-5 | TRBV3-1 | many
CASSLAHNEQFF | TGTGCCAGCAGCTTAGCTCACAATGAGCAGTTCTTC | - | 12 | TRBJ2-1 | TRBV7-2 | many
CASSRRTSGSFQFLADTQYF | TGTGCCAGCAGCCGCAGAACTAGCGGGAGTTTTCAGTTCTTGGCAGATACGCAGTATTTT | TRBD2 | 20 | TRBJ2-3 | TRBV12-3/TRBV12-4 | many
CASSYGQGTQYF | TGTGCCAGCAGTTATGGACAGGGTACGCAGTATTTT | TRBD1 | 12 | TRBJ2-3 | TRBV12-3/TRBV12-4 | many
CSARGGHGAKNIQYF | TGCAGTGCTAGGGGGGGGCACGGGGCCAAAAACATTCAGTACTTC | - | 15 | TRBJ2-4 | TRBV20-1 | many
CASSLVDSKETQYF | TGTGCCAGCAGCTTGGTTGACAGTAAAGAGACCCAGTACTTC | - | 14 | TRBJ2-5 | TRBV5-6 | many
CASSVAPGNNYGYTF | TGTGCCAGCAGCGTAGCTCCCGGGAATAACTATGGCTACACCTTC | - | 15 | TRBJ1-2 | TRBV9 | -
CCARDPIGIQGPNEQFF | TGCTGTGCTAGAGATCCTATTGGGATCCAGGGACCGAATGAGCAGTTCTTC | - | 17 | TRBJ2-1 | TRBV20-1 | few
CASSFTGGNQPQHF | TGTGCCAGCAGTTTTACAGGGGGCAATCAGCCCCAGCATTTT | TRBD1 | 14 | TRBJ1-5 | TRBV6-5 | many
CASSEAGVNQPQHF | TGTGCCAGCAGTGAAGCGGGAGTCAATCAGCCCCAGCATTTT | - | 14 | TRBJ1-5 | TRBV25-1 | many
CASRRDLRVSLQPQHF | TGTGCCAGCAGAAGGGACCTAAGGGTTTCCCTCCAGCCCCAGCATTTT | - | 16 | TRBJ1-5 | TRBV28 | many
CASSPRPRGVTGELFF | TGTGCCAGCAGCCCCAGACCGAGAGGCGTCACCGGGGAGCTGTTTTTT | - | 16 | TRBJ2-2 | TRBV7-2 | -
CASSFDRGGSPLHF | TGTGCCAGCAGTTTTGACAGGGGTGGGTCACCCCTCCACTTT | TRBD1 | 14 | TRBJ1-6 | TRBV12-3/TRBV12-4 | many
CASSLSLGGQYF | TGTGCCAGCAGCTTATCCTTGGGAGGGCAGTACTTC | - | 12 | TRBJ2-7 | TRBV7-9 | many
CASSFQASYEQYF | TGTGCCAGCAGCTTTCAGGCCTCCTACGAGCAGTACTTC | - | 13 | TRBJ2-7 | TRBV5-6 | many
CASSAMSNAGETQYF | TGTGCCAGCTCGGCCATGTCGAACGCAGGGGAGACCCAGTACTTC | - | 15 | TRBJ2-5 | TRBV18 | many
CASSAAFNYGYTF | TGTGCCAGTAGCGCAGCCTTCAACTATGGCTACACCTTC | - | 13 | TRBJ1-2 | TRBV19 | many
CASSWTTGQGYEQYF | TGTGCCAGCAGTTGGACCACGGGACAGGGGTACGAGCAGTACTTC | TRBD1 | 15 | TRBJ2-7 | TRBV6-5 | many
CASTSYNEQFF | TGTGCCAGCACCTCGTACAATGAGCAGTTCTTC | - | 11 | TRBJ2-1 | TRBV12-3/TRBV12-4 | many
CASSNGGVGIETQYF | TGTGCCAGCAGCAATGGTGGGGTGGGAATAGAGACCCAGTACTTC | - | 15 | TRBJ2-5 | TRBV27 | many
CARCLELAGLGDLYNEQFF | TGTGCCCGCTGTTTAGAACTAGCGGGCTTGGGGGACCTTTACAATGAGCAGTTCTTC | TRBD2 | 19 | TRBJ2-1 | TRBV12-3/TRBV12-4 | few
CASSSSDREQTQYF | TGTGCCAGCAGTTCATCGGACAGGGAACAGACCCAGTACTTC | TRBD1 | 14 | TRBJ2-5 | TRBV12-3/TRBV12-4 | many
CSVTRTTSYNEQFF | TGCAGTGTCACGAGGACCACCTCCTACAATGAGCAGTTCTTC | - | 14 | TRBJ2-1 | TRBV20-1 | many
CASSSRSVHFYNEQFF | TGTGCCAGCAGCTCCCGGAGTGTGCACTTTTACAATGAGCAGTTCTTC | - | 16 | TRBJ2-1 | TRBV7-2 | many
CASSQDVPRTGSHEQFF | TGTGCCAGCAGCCAAGATGTCCCCCGGACAGGATCCCATGAGCAGTTCTTC | TRBD1 | 17 | TRBJ2-1 | TRBV3-1 | many
CASSQDRGTLNEQFF | TGTGCCAGCAGCCAAGATCGTGGGACGCTGAATGAGCAGTTCTTC | - | 15 | TRBJ2-1 | TRBV3-1 | many
CASSQQDATNEKLFF | TGCGCCAGCAGCCAACAGGATGCAACTAATGAAAAACTGTTTTTT | - | 15 | TRBJ1-4 | TRBV4-3 | many
CASSLAWGNIRAFF | TGTGCCAGCAGCTTGGCGTGGGGGAACATCAGAGCTTTCTTT | - | 14 | TRBJ1-1 | TRBV5-6 | many
CSARVRSGSGGNNEQFF | TGCAGTGCTAGAGTACGGAGCGGTAGCGGCGGTAACAATGAGCAGTTCTTC | - | 17 | TRBJ2-1 | TRBV20-1 | many